This paragraph reports one T cell receptor beta chain. Its antigen is unidentified. TCRdb's table, derived via immunoSEQ multiplex PCR, lists solely in-frame clones and lacks some. Here the sample spans some 48,000 clones, approximately 81% being singletons. This sample was taken from a study of OX40 agonist ivuxolimab in advanced cancers. In the study overall: Patients received the agonistic anti-OX40 (CD134) antibody ivuxolimab. Study-level findings and limits: Normalized expansion of T-cell clones was also low for some nonresponders.

The germline CDR1 and CDR2 sequences are SGHDT and YYEEEE. The CDR3 consists of 14 residues. The chain employs TRBV5-6 and TRBJ2-5; TRBD2 aligns across 9 bases. With the DNA end fitting TRBJ2-7 better, the J assignment may be wrong. The receptor was isolated from an adult with an advanced solid tumor such as melanoma, head and neck, liver or kidney cancer. Here the sequenced sample was CD4+ or CD8+ T cells sorted from blood, taken in a trial of the OX40 agonist ivuxolimab. CDR3 DNA: TGTGCCAGCAGCGTGGGACTAGCCCATTACGAGCAGTACTTC. It is translated as CASSVGLAHYEQYF.